This entry features one TCR beta chain sequence. The J segment lost 0 bases and the V segment lost 9 bases, leaving 4 bases of the junction unmatched. Germline V CDR1 and CDR2: MRHNA, SNTAGT. The CDR3 covers 15 residues. The sample belongs to a study of shared clonotypes between healthy human individuals. Assay used: immunoSEQ multiplex PCR; TCRdb lists only in-frame clones, some missing. The repertoire includes 1,500,000 or so clones, around 97% of them detected once, and 0.95% to 1.5% sits in the top ten. This receptor was obtained from a man aged 25 to 40 in good health. The chain uses TRBV6-4 and TRBJ2-2, with 10 bases aligning to TRBD2. Sequenced input: naive CD4+ T cells sorted from blood. Subset in this sample: CD45RA+ positively selected. The CDR3 DNA reads TGTGCCAGTTCTAGCGGGGGAACGAACACCGGGGAGCTGTTTTTT. Translation gives CASSSGGTNTGELFF.